This T cell receptor beta chain was identified during a study of tumor-infiltrating lymphocytes in primary liver carcinoma (dated by TCRdb to the late 2010s). About the study as a whole: Between late 2015 and March 2016, 5 or 6 patients in China with histopathologically diagnosed primary liver carcinoma had their tumors surgically resected. Of the five patients, three men and two women aged 30 to 69 years, four had hepatocellular carcinoma and one had combined HCC and intrahepatic cholangiocarcinoma. The five patients had tumors staged T1-T3 N0M0, with maximum diameters ranging from about 4.2 to 10 cm. Roughly 3.5 to 7.5 million productive TCRbeta reads were obtained per sample, and no significant difference in read depth was found between tissue types. Across five regions of each liver tumor, along with adjacent normal tissue and blood, the study brought together TCRbeta repertoire sequencing, expression microarrays and whole-exome sequencing. A total of 35 or so specimens from 5 patients went through TCRbeta repertoire sequencing, namely 25 tumor regions, 5 adjacent noncancerous liver tissues and 5 peripheral blood samples. Technical replicate repertoires showed high reproducibility, with mean shared-clone rates roughly 0.89 and correlation coefficients above 0.95.

The CDR3 starts with the cysteine, ends with the phenylalanine, and has 14 residues. The only DNA kept is the CDR3, 42 bases in frame from the first base. Taken from the germline V gene, the CDR1 and CDR2 loops are LGHNA and YSLEER. V and J lose 0 bases and 3 bases, and a span of 8 bases separates them. A constant-region primer and ProtoScript II reverse transcriptase were used to reverse-transcribe TCRbeta-specific cDNA from about 500 ng total RNA. TCRbeta libraries were built with three nested multiplex PCR rounds, a slightly modified ARM-PCR procedure. The first two PCR rounds used multiplex TRBV1-TRBV30 forward primers with a Cbeta reverse primer, each for 10 to 11 cycles. Sample barcodes and Illumina adapters were added in a final 25-cycle PCR with Deep VentR polymerase. Amplicons of 200-500 bp were gel-purified with a QIAquick gel extraction kit before sequencing. An Illumina HiSeq 2500 was used to sequence the TCRbeta amplicons, generating 250-bp paired-end reads. In the original analysis: Trimmomatic v0.33 was used to quality-trim the reads, and FLASH v1.2.11 was used to merge paired reads so that full CDR3 sequences could be recovered. V, D and J germline segments were assigned to the rearranged TCRbeta sequences using MiGEC v1.2.1b. Clonotype statistics and Shannon-Wiener diversity indices were computed with VDJtools v1.0.0. To reduce sampling bias, subsequent analyses other than the diversity analysis used only the 250 most abundant clonotypes in each sample. TCRdb trimmed public reads at Q25 via fastp, called clones via MiXCR and kept in-frame beta chains. CDR3 protein duplicates are merged, each entry listing the most common genes and DNA. The authors' filters were not applied to this entry. This sample holds 330,000 or so distinct CDR3 sequences; approximately 65% were observed only once. 5.5% to 8% of the sample goes to the ten largest clones.

TRIzol reagent was used to extract blood RNA from unsorted whole blood, while the DNeasy Blood & Tissue kit provided the germline DNA. Chronic HBV infection was present in the patients, and the patients were treatment-naive at sampling. Before surgery, about 4 milliliters of peripheral blood were drawn into K2EDTA tubes. The paper's findings and limits, for the study overall: A significantly larger repertoire fraction was made up by the top 250 clones in tumors than in blood (p = 0.039). Because only the TCR beta chain was sequenced and unpaired alpha chains were not captured, true repertoire diversity is likely underestimated. Repertoire overlap was higher between tumor regions (mean about 35%) than tumor-adjacent (approximately 17%) or tumor-blood (14%) pairs, consistent with antigen-driven expansion. The study included only a few patients, and the authors note findings should be validated in a larger study. Bulk unsorted samples precluded comparing CD4+ and CD8+ T cell repertoires.

As to this clonotype: It has no known antigen specificity. Per-base qualities were not stored, and no clone one base away is much larger.

Material for sequencing was peripheral blood. This sequence uses TRBV4-3 and TRBJ1-1, with no D gene named confidently. The source of this sequence is a man between 40 and 49 years old with primary liver carcinoma and hepatitis B virus infection. For the CDR3, the sequence is CASSQEPYYTEAFF. The DNA sequence is TGCGCCAGCAGCCAAGAACCCTACTACACTGAAGCTTTCTTT.